This is a list of T cell receptor beta chains from one sample in a study of T-cell reconstitution after alpha-beta-depleted transplantation in children. TCRdb passed the PCR reads through MiXCR, listing each CDR3 protein once. The sample lists 55,000 to 90,000 distinct CDR3 sequences; 4.9% were seen once. Specimen: PBMCs, mostly from graft donor cells, collected 180 days after TCRalphabeta/CD19-depleted stem cell transplant. The receptors come from a boy under three years old who had a stem cell transplant for acute myeloid leukemia, so the T cells may come from the graft donor. The CDR3 runs from the conserved cysteine through the conserved F or W. A D gene is named only where the DNA matches it firmly. Rows give clone size only sometimes, using once, few, many, or a class for an expanded clone.

abundance,v_gene,j_gene,d_gene,len,CDR3nt,CDR3aa
many,TRBV29-1,TRBJ2-1,.,10,TGCAGCGTCCGCTGGAATGAGCAGTTCTTC,CSVRWNEQFF
medium-sized,TRBV30,TRBJ1-2,TRBD1,12,TGTGCCTGCGGGGACAGGGGGCAAGGCTACACCTTC,CACGDRGQGYTF
many,TRBV2,TRBJ2-7,.,13,TGTGCCAGCAGTGGACACAGCTCCTACGAGCAGTACTTC,CASSGHSSYEQYF
many,TRBV11-2,TRBJ2-3,TRBD1,15,TGTGCCAGCAGCACACGGGACACAAGACAGGGGCAGAAGTATTTT,CASSTRDTRQGQKYF
many,TRBV7-9,TRBJ2-7,.,15,TGTGCCAGCAGCTTAGGGGCGGGGGCCTTCTACGAGCAGTACTTC,CASSLGAGAFYEQYF
many,TRBV5-1,TRBJ1-1,.,13,TGCGCCAGCAGCAAGGCGGGGGACACTGAAGCTTTCTTT,CASSKAGDTEAFF
many,TRBV19,TRBJ2-3,.,11,TGTGCCAGTTCGGAACTCGATACGCAGTATTTT,CASSELDTQYF
many,TRBV9,TRBJ2-1,TRBD1,17,TGTGCCAGCAGCGTAGGCTGGGACAGGGACACCTACAATGAGCAGTTCTTC,CASSVGWDRDTYNEQFF
many,TRBV5-1,TRBJ2-5,TRBD1,15,TGCGCCAGCAGCTTTCCTACTACAGGGGAAGAGACCCAGTACTTC,CASSFPTTGEETQYF
.,TRBV5-6,TRBJ2-5,TRBD1,16,TGTGCCAGCAGCACCGATTTCGGACAGGTAGAAGAGACCCAGTACTTC,CASSTDFGQVEETQYF
medium-sized,TRBV11-3,TRBJ1-1,TRBD1,15,TGTGCCAGCAGCCCATCGCCGGGACAGAGCACTGAAGCTTTCTTT,CASSPSPGQSTEAFF
many,TRBV20-1,TRBJ1-1,.,14,TGCGGCCGAGGGGTTAGCAGACAGGACACTGAAGCTTTCTTT,CGRGVSRQDTEAFF
.,TRBV28,TRBJ2-6,.,16,TGTGCCAGCAAACACAATTCCCACTCTGGGGCCAACGTCCTGACTTTC,CASKHNSHSGANVLTF
many,TRBV29-1,TRBJ2-5,.,13,TGCAGCGTTGGAGGGGGGGCTAAAGAGACCCAGTACTTC,CSVGGGAKETQYF